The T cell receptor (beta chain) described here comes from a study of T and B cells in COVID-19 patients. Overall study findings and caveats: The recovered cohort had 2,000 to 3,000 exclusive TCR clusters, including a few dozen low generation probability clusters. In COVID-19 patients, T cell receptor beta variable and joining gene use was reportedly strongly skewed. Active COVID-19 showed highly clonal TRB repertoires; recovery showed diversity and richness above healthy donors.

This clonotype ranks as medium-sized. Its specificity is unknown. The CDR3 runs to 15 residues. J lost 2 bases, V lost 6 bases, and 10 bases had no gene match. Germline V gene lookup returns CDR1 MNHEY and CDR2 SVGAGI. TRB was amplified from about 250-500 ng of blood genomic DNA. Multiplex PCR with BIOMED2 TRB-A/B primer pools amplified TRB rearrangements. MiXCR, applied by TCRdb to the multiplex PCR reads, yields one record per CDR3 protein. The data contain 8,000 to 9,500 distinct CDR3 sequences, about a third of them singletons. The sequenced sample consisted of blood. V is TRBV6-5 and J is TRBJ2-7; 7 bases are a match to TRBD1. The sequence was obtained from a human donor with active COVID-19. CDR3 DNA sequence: TGTGCCAGCAGGAGGGGACAGCTAGGAACCTACGAGCAGTACTTC. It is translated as CASRRGQLGTYEQYF.